This T cell receptor (beta chain) emerged from a study of cytotoxic CD8 clonotypes in ibrutinib-treated CLL. Study overall: Response samples were taken after a median roughly twelve months of treatment, range 6 to 36. Average yields of about 260,000 productive templates and 100,000 or so productive rearrangements characterized the samples.

Germline V gene lookup returns CDR1 SGHRS and CDR2 YFSETQ. Deletions cut 5 bases from V and 4 bases from J, with 17 bases between. The CDR3 runs 15 residues. With sequencing, the targeted depth ranged from 1 in 200,000 to 1 in 1 million T cells. This table comes from immunoSEQ multiplex PCR, and its TCRdb copy is limited to in-frame clones, with some not included. The data contain hundreds of thousands of clones, approximately 67% of them seen just once; the ten biggest clones take up under 8%. Approximately 2.2 micrograms of genomic DNA, which was extracted from cryopreserved PBMCs, served as the material used for the TCR beta libraries.

The chain is built from TRBV5-1 and TRBJ2-3, with no clear D. This receptor was identified in a human donor with chronic lymphocytic leukemia. The source material was PBMCs, sampled after 36 months of ibrutinib treatment. CDR3 sequence reads: CASSTVRTLADTQYF. The CDR3 nucleotides read TGCGCCAGCAGTACCGTCCGGACGTTAGCAGATACGCAGTATTTT.